Each of the 24 T cell receptor beta chains below was sequenced from the same sample in a study of beta chain features in type 1 diabetes. What these receptors recognize is not known. General study findings and limits: All four CD4+ subsets of Type 1 diabetes patients contained TCRB CDR3s that were moderately but significantly shorter.

Expressed TCRB transcripts were sequenced because the isolated RNA had all been reverse transcribed beforehand. Profiled with immunoSEQ multiplex PCR; TCRdb holds only in-frame clones, not every one. The top ten hold about 0.014% of the sample, which has roughly 290,000 clones, 15% seen once. Source material: naive CD4+ T cells from blood. The receptor set was obtained from a man aged 18 to 29 with type 1 diabetes.

This clone showed up just a few times. This rearrangement joins TRBV4-1 to TRBJ2-5, with TRBD2 as a possible D gene (6 bases). This CDR3 contains 16 residues. The germline V and J ends were trimmed by 2 bases and 2 bases, with 15 bases remaining between them. Germline V CDR1 and CDR2: MGHRA, YSYEKL. CDR3 protein: CASSQPVRGIQETQYF. CDR3 in DNA: TGCGCCAGCAGCCAACCAGTGCGGGGAATTCAAGAGACCCAGTACTTC.

V and J are TRBV6-6 and TRBJ2-6; TRBD2 is a possible D gene (5 bases). The CDR3 has 16 residues. Germline V CDR1 and CDR2: MNHNY, SVGAGI (reference sequence). The V end was cut by 7 bases, the J end by 2 bases, with 15 bases between. The CDR3 spells CASTPGWIPGANVLTF. CDR3 coding DNA: TGTGCCAGCACCCCGGGATGGATCCCTGGGGCCAACGTCCTGACTTTC.

The chain carries TRBV27 and TRBJ2-6, with 8 bases matching TRBD1. CDR1 is MNHEY and CDR2 is SMNVEV in the germline V gene (reference sequence). V lost 7 bases to trimming and J lost 2 bases; unmatched junction nucleotides: 10. This CDR3 is built from 17 residues. This CDR3 reads CASTDLQGGTGANVLTF. The CDR3 region has the DNA TGTGCCAGCACGGATCTACAGGGGGGTACTGGGGCCAACGTCCTGACTTTC.

This clone has just a few counts. V usage is TRBV7-2 and J usage is TRBJ2-2; TRBD1 agrees at 7 bases. The CDR3 is 16 amino acids. CDR1 is SGHTA, CDR2 FQGNSA, per germline. V was pared by 3 bases and J by 6 bases, with 10 bases of the junction left unmatched. The CDR3 spells CASSFRQGGGSGELFF. DNA of the CDR3: TGTGCCAGCAGCTTTCGACAGGGCGGCGGTTCCGGGGAGCTGTTTTTT.

The chain links TRBV5-6 to TRBJ2-3, with TRBD2 matching 10 bases. Germline loops: CDR1 SGHDT, CDR2 YYEEEE. V was clipped by 0 bases and J by 4 bases; unmatched bases: 5. The CDR3 is 16 residues long. CDR3 in amino acids: CASSLAGSGGSDTQYF. The CDR3 DNA follows: TGTGCCAGCAGCTTGGCCGGTAGCGGGGGGTCAGATACGCAGTATTTT.

The V and J genes are TRBV29-1 and TRBJ2-7; the D gene is possibly TRBD1 (7 bases). The CDR3 runs to 17 residues. Per the germline V gene, CDR1 is SQVTM and CDR2 is ANQGSEA. The germline V and J ends were trimmed by 7 bases and 4 bases, with 29 bases remaining between them. CDR3 amino acids: CSAHPEGARESVYEQYF. The CDR3 DNA reads TGCAGCGCACATCCGGAGGGGGCCAGAGAGTCCGTTTACGAGCAGTACTTC.

The chain couples TRBV10-3 to TRBJ2-1; D gene unclear. Germline CDR1 is ENHRY and CDR2 is SYGVKD. V lost 8 bases, J lost 8 bases, and 22 bases lay in between. The CDR3 extends over 15 amino acids. The CDR3 coding sequence is TGTGCCATCTCGACCAGCGTACTTATTGTCCATGAGCAGTTCTTC. Translating it yields CAISTSVLIVHEQFF.

The rearrangement uses TRBV19 and TRBJ2-6; 9 bases align to TRBD1. CDR3 length: 18 amino acids. The trim removed 6 bases at V and 0 bases at J, leaving 9 bases unmatched. Germline assignment: CDR1 LNHDA and CDR2 SQIVND (reference sequence). The CDR3 DNA is TGTGCCAGTAGATCGTGGGGACAGGGAACCTCTGGGGCCAACGTCCTGACTTTC. Its translation is CASRSWGQGTSGANVLTF.

The sample holds a few counts of this clone. The V and J genes are TRBV27 and TRBJ2-7; 11 nucleotides align to TRBD1. The CDR3 totals 17 residues. Germline assignment: CDR1 MNHEY and CDR2 SMNVEV (reference sequence). The V segment lost 4 bases and the J segment 3 bases; nucleotides outside the gene matches: 11. The CDR3 DNA reads TGTGCCAGCAGTTCCCGGGCCGGACAGGGGGCTGGCTACGAGCAGTACTTC. This encodes CASSSRAGQGAGYEQYF.

V is TRBV5-1 and J is TRBJ2-3, with a weak D call TRBD1 (5 bases). The ends were cut back, 1 base at V and 1 base at J, with 7 bases in the middle. This CDR3 comprises 14 residues. CDR1 and CDR2 (germline): SGHRS, YFSETQ. CDR3 sequence reads: CASSLPGRTDTQYF. The CDR3 nucleotides read TGCGCCAGCAGCTTGCCAGGGCGCACAGATACGCAGTATTTT.

This clone was observed a few times. This sequence joins TRBV20-1 and TRBJ2-3, with unresolved D. With 6 bases removed from V and 2 bases from J, the gap between germline ends came to 6 bases. The CDR3 extends over 11 amino acids. Germline V gene data show CDR1 as DFQATT and CDR2 as SNEGSKA (reference sequence). The CDR3 loop reads CSAEFTDTQYF. CDR3 nucleotides: TGCAGTGCCGAGTTCACAGATACGCAGTATTTT.

The V gene is TRBV11-2, the J gene TRBJ2-5; 8 positions match TRBD2. The ends lost 7 bases at V and 6 bases at J; junction bases unmatched: 13. The V gene's germline CDR1 is SGHAT and CDR2 FQNNGV. The CDR3 has 15 residues. The CDR3 nucleotides read TGTGCCAGCACCGTACTCGGGGGGGCGGGGAAGACCCAGTACTTC. This sequence encodes CASTVLGGAGKTQYF.

This chain links TRBV18 with TRBJ2-7; D perhaps matches TRBD2 (5 bases). Germline CDR1 KGHSH, CDR2 LQKENI. The CDR3 extends over 14 amino acids. With 3 bases removed from V and 0 bases from J, the gap between germline ends came to 9 bases. For the CDR3, the DNA is TGTGCCAGCTCACCCCCGGGGTACTCCTACGAGCAGTACTTC. It encodes CASSPPGYSYEQYF.

This clone has only a few counts. The chain links TRBV6-6 to TRBJ2-6, with D possibly TRBD1 on 5 matching bases. Germline assignment: CDR1 MNHNY and CDR2 SVGAGI (reference sequence). The V gene lost 6 bases and the J gene lost 0 bases, with 9 bases spanning the gap. This CDR3 has 15 amino acids. The CDR3 sequence is CASRRQFSGANVLTF. CDR3 bases: TGTGCCAGCAGGAGACAGTTCTCTGGGGCCAACGTCCTGACTTTC.

This clone was counted only a few times. The rearrangement joins TRBV28 to TRBJ1-2, with 10 bases lining up with TRBD1. The length of the CDR3 is 14 residues. CDR1 is MDHEN, CDR2 SYDVKM, per germline. With 5 bases clipped from V and 8 bases from J, the junction kept 8 bases outside the gene matches. The CDR3: CASSHRDRGLGYTF. For the CDR3, the DNA is TGTGCCAGCAGTCACCGGGACAGGGGATTGGGCTACACCTTC.

This clone occurred a few times. CDR3 in amino acids: CAWRDRARGNSPLHF. CDR3 DNA: TGTGCCTGGAGGGACCGGGCCAGGGGGAACTCACCCCTCCACTTT. This chain joins TRBV30 and TRBJ1-6; 7 positions agree with TRBD1. Germline values: CDR1 GTSNPN, CDR2 SVGIG (reference sequence). This CDR3 has 15 residues. The trim removed 3 bases at V and 10 bases at J, leaving 12 bases unmatched.

J is TRBJ2-2 and V is TRBV5-1, with D perhaps matching TRBD2 (6 bases). Looked up from germline, CDR1 is SGHRS and CDR2 is YFSETQ. CDR3 size: 15 residues. Trimming took 0 bases from V and 5 from J, leaving 11 bases between them. CDR3 sequence: CASSLEAGRTGELFF. The CDR3 DNA reads TGCGCCAGCAGCTTGGAAGCGGGTAGGACCGGGGAGCTGTTTTTT.

The chain joins TRBV5-1 to TRBJ2-6, with TRBD1 matching 10 bases. Germline CDR1 reads SGHRS; CDR2 reads YFSETQ. This CDR3 contains 16 residues. V was clipped by 6 bases and J by 0 bases; unmatched bases: 3. The CDR3 DNA sequence: TGCGCCAGCACCGGGACAGGGGCCTCTGGGGCCAACGTCCTGACTTTC. Translated, it gives CASTGTGASGANVLTF.

This chain uses TRBV5-1 with TRBJ2-7, with D maybe TRBD1 (5 bases). This CDR3 has 14 amino acids. The V gene's germline CDR1 is SGHRS and CDR2 YFSETQ. V was pared by 2 bases and J by 6 bases, with 15 bases between. CDR3 loop: CASSLRALGAEQYF. CDR3 coding DNA: TGCGCCAGCAGCTTACGGGCGTTAGGGGCCGAGCAGTACTTC.

This sequence joins TRBV7-9 and TRBJ2-1; 11 bases are shared with TRBD2. This CDR3 contains 16 residues. The J segment lost 6 bases and the V segment lost 4 bases, leaving 8 bases of the junction unmatched. The germline gives CDR1 SEHNR, CDR2 FQNEAQ (reference sequence). The CDR3 sequence: CASSSVAGGPVNEQFF. CDR3 DNA sequence: TGTGCCAGCAGCTCCGTAGCGGGGGGGCCAGTCAATGAGCAGTTCTTC.

This clone was detected a few times. The CDR3 region is CASSGRGGPPETQYF. The CDR3 nucleotides read TGTGCCAGCAGTGGACGGGGGGGGCCTCCGGAGACCCAGTACTTC. V is TRBV2 and J is TRBJ2-5, with TRBD2 identical over 8 bases. J lost 5 bases, V lost 4 bases, and 9 bases had no gene match. The CDR3 is made up of 15 amino acids. From germline, CDR1 is SNHLY and CDR2 FYNNEI.

This chain connects TRBV9 to TRBJ2-7, with TRBD1 as a possible D gene (5 bases). The germline V gene has CDR1 SGDLS and CDR2 YYNGEE. The CDR3 sequence is 15 residues long. Between the trimmed V and J ends, which lost 1 base and 6 bases, there was a span of 17 bases. For the CDR3, the DNA is TGTGCCAGCAGCGTAAATGCATGGTGGGGCAGCGAGCAGTACTTC. The encoded protein is CASSVNAWWGSEQYF.

The chain links TRBV6-5 to TRBJ2-7, with TRBD1 matching over 7 bases. Germline trimming cut 2 bases from V and 2 bases from J; bases unmatched to any gene: 9. The CDR3 is 16 amino acids. The germline V gene has CDR1 MNHEY and CDR2 SVGAGI. In DNA form, the CDR3 reads TGTGCCAGCAGTTACCGAACGGGACAGATCACCTACGAGCAGTACTTC. As protein: CASSYRTGQITYEQYF.

This chain links TRBV28 with TRBJ2-7; D is perhaps TRBD2 (6 bases). The V end was cut by 7 bases, the J end by 3 bases, with 13 bases between. CDR1 is MDHEN and CDR2 is SYDVKM in the germline V gene. The CDR3 runs to 13 residues. CDR3 protein: CASKQAGSYEQYF. The CDR3 DNA reads TGTGCCAGCAAACAGGCCGGGAGCTACGAGCAGTACTTC.